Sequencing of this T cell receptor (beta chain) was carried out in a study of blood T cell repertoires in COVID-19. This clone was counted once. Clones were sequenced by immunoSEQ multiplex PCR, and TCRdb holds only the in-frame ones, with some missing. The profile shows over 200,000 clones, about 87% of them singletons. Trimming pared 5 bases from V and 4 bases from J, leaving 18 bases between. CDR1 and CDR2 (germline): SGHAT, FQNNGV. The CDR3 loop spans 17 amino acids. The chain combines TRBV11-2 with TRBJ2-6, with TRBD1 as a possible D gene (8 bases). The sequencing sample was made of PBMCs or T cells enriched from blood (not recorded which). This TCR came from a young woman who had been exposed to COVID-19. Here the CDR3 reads CASSPLTGGAGANVLTF. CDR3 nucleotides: TGTGCCAGCAGCCCCTTAACAGGGGGGGCCGGGGCCAACGTCCTGACTTTC.